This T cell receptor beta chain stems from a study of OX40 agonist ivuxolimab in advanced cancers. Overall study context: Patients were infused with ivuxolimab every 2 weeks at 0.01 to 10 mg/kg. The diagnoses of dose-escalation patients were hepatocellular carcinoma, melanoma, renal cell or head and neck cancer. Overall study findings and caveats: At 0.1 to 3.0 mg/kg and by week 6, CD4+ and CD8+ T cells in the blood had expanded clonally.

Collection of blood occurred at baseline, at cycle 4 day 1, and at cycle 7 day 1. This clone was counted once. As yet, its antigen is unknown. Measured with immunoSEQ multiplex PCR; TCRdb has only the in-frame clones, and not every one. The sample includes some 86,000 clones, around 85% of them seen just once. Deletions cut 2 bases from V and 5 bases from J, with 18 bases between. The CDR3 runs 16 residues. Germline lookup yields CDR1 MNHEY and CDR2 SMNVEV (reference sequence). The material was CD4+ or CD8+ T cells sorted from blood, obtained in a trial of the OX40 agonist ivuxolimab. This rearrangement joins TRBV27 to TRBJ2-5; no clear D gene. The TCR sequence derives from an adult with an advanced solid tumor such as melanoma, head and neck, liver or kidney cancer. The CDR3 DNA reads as TGTGCCAGCAGTTTAAGTTGGTCTAAGATCAAGGAGACCCAGTACTTC. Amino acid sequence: CASSLSWSKIKETQYF.